A selection of T cell receptor beta chains follows, all from one sample in a study of OX40 agonist ivuxolimab in advanced cancers. Assay used: immunoSEQ multiplex PCR; TCRdb lists only in-frame clones, some missing. In the table there are 70,000 to 95,000 clones, more than 90% of which are singletons. The sequences come from CD4+ or CD8+ T cells sorted from blood, collected in a trial of the OX40 agonist ivuxolimab. These receptors came from an adult with an advanced solid tumor such as melanoma, head and neck, liver or kidney cancer. Both conserved end residues are part of each CDR3. The order of the fields is clone size, J gene, D gene, V gene, CDR3 DNA, CDR3 protein. D genes are given only for firm matches. The size entry is marked missing in some rows and otherwise reads once, few, many or a size class.

.	TRBJ2-2	.	TRBV5-8	TGTGCCAGCAGCCCGGTCGCGGCCGCCACCGGGGAGCTGTTTTTT	CASSPVAAATGELFF
.	TRBJ1-2	.	TRBV14	TGTGCCAGCAGCAAGCAGGCGAGTGGCTACACCTTC	CASSKQASGYTF
.	TRBJ1-2	.	TRBV20-1	TGCAGTACAGGGACCAACTATGGCTACACCTTC	CSTGTNYGYTF
once	TRBJ2-7	TRBD1	TRBV14	TGTGCCAGCAGCCAAATGGGGACAGGGGTCTACGAGCAGTACTTC	CASSQMGTGVYEQYF
.	TRBJ1-2	.	TRBV20-1	TGCAGTGCCCAAGATGGCTACACCTTC	CSAQDGYTF
.	TRBJ1-1	.	TRBV18	TGTGCCAGCTCACGAACAGAGAACACTGAAGCTTTCTTT	CASSRTENTEAFF
.	TRBJ2-1	.	TRBV11-2	TGTGCCAGCAGCTTCGGCGTGCCGAGCTCCTACAATGAGCAGTTCTTC	CASSFGVPSSYNEQFF
.	TRBJ2-3	.	TRBV4-1	TGCGCCAGCAGCCCCGCCCCTCGGGGCTCCACAGATACGCAGTATTTT	CASSPAPRGSTDTQYF
.	TRBJ2-1	TRBD2	TRBV11-2	TGTGCCAGCAGCCGGGGACTAGCGGGAGGAGTAGGTGAGCAGTTCTTC	CASSRGLAGGVGEQFF
.	TRBJ2-5	.	TRBV5-5	TGTGCCAGCAGCCGAATCGCCAGGGAAGAGACCCAGTACTTC	CASSRIAREETQYF
few	TRBJ1-5	TRBD1	TRBV7-8	TGTGCCAGCAGCTCGGACAGGGCACCAAATCAGCCCCAGCATTTT	CASSSDRAPNQPQHF
.	TRBJ1-4	TRBD1	TRBV18	TGTGCCAGCTCACGTACAGGGGATGTCAAAAAACTGTTTTTT	CASSRTGDVKKLFF
.	TRBJ1-1	.	TRBV2	TGTGCCAGCAGCGGCGGAGTTGGTACTGAAGCTTTCTTT	CASSGGVGTEAFF
.	TRBJ1-5	TRBD1	TRBV19	TGTGCCAGTAGTATCGGACAGGGGCGTAGCAATCAGCCCCAGCATTTT	CASSIGQGRSNQPQHF
.	TRBJ1-1	.	TRBV12-5	TGTGCTAGTGGTTTGGTACCGGGAGAAACTGAAGCTTTCTTT	CASGLVPGETEAFF
once	TRBJ2-5	TRBD2	TRBV10-2	TGCGCCAGCAGTGAGTCGATAGGCGGCGGGGGGGACCACCAAGAGACCCAGTACTTC	CASSESIGGGGDHQETQYF
.	TRBJ2-7	TRBD2	TRBV28	TGTGCCAGCAGTTCTCCCCCCCCGGGAGGGACCTACGAGCAGTACTTC	CASSSPPPGGTYEQYF
.	TRBJ2-1	TRBD1	TRBV4-2	TGTGCCAGCAGCCGACAGGGGGCGACCTACAATGAGCAGTTCTTC	CASSRQGATYNEQFF
.	TRBJ2-1	.	TRBV6-6	TGTGCCAGTACAGGACCGTACAATGAGCAGTTCTTC	CASTGPYNEQFF